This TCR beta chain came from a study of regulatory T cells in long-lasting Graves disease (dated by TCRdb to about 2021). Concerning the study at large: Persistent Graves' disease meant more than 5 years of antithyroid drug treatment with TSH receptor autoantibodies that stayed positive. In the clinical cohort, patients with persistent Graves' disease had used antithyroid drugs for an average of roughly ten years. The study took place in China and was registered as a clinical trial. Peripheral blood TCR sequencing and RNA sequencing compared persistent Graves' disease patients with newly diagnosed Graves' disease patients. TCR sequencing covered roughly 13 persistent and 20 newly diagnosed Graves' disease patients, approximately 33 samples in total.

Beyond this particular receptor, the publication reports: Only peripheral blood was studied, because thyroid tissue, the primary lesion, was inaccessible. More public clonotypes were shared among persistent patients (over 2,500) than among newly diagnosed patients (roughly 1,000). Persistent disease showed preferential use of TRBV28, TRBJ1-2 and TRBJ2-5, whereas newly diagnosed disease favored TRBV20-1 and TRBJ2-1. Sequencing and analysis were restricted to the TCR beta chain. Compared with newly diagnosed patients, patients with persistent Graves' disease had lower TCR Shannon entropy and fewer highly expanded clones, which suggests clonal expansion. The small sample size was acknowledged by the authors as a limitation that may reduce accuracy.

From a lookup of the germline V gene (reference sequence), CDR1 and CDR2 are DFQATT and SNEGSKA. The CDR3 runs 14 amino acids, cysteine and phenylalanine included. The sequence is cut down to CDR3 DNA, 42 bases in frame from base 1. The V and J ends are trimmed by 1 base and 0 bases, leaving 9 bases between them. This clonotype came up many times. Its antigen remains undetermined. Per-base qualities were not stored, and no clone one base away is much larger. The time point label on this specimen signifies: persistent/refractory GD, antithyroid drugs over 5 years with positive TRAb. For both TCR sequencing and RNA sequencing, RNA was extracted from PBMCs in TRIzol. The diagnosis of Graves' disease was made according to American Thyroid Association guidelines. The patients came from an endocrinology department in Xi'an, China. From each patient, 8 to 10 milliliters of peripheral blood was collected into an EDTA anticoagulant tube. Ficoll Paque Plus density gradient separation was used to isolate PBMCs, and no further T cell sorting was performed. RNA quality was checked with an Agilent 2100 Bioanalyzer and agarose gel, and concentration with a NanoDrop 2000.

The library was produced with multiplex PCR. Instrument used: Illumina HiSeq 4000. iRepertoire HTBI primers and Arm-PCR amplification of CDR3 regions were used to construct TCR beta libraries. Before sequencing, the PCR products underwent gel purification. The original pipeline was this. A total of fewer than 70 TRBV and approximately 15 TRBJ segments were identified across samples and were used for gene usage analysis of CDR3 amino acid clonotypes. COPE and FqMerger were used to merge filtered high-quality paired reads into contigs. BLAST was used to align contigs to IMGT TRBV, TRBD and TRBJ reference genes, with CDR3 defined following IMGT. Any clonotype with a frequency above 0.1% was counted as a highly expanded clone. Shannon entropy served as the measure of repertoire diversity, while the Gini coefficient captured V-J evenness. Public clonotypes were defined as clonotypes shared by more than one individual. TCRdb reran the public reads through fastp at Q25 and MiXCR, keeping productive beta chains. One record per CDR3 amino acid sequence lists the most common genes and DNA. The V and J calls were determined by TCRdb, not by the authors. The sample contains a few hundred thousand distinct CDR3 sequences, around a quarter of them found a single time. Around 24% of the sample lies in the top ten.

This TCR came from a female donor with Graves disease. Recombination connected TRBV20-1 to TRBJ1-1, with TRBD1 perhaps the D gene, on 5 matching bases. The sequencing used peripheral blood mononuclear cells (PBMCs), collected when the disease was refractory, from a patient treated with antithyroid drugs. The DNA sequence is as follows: TGCAGTGCTAGAGCAGGGTCAGTGAACACTGAAGCTTTCTTT. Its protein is CSARAGSVNTEAFF.